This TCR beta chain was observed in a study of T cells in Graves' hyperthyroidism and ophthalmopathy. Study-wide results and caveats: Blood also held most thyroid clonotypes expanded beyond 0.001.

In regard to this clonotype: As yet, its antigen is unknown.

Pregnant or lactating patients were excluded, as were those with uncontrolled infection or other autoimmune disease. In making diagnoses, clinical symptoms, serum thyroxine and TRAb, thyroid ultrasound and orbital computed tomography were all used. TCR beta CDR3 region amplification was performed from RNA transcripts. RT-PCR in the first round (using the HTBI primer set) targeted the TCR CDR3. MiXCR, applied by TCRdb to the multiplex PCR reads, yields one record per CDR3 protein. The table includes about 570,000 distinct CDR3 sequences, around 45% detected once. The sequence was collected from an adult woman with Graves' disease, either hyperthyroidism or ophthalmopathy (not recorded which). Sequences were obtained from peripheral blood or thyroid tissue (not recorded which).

CDR3 in amino acids: CASSLLGGGRGETQYF. DNA of the CDR3: TGTGCCAGCAGCCTCCTGGGAGGCGGGAGAGGGGAGACCCAGTACTTC. V gene TRBV7-9 combines with J gene TRBJ2-5, with TRBD2 matching 7 bases. V lost 5 bases and J lost 5; bases outside the gene matches: 14. Germline V CDR1 and CDR2: SEHNR, FQNEAQ (reference sequence). There are 16 residues in the CDR3.